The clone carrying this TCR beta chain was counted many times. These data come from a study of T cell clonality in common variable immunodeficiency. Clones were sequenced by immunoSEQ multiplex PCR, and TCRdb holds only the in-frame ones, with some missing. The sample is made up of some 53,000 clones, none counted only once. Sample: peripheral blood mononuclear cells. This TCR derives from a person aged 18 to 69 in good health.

Partial CDR3 DNA: TGTGCCATCAGTTTCCAGGGCACTGAA. It specifies CAISFQGTE. The full CDR3 is CAISFQGTEAFF. The V gene is TRBV10-3, the J gene TRBJ1-1, with a possible D match to TRBD1 (5 bases). The CDR3 end is not reached by the read, which stops 3 residues before it; the germline J gene fills it in. Germline V gene sequence: CDR1 ENHRY, CDR2 SYGVKD. Trimming cost V 5 bases and J 4 bases, with 8 bases left between them. The CDR3 has 12 residues.